Shown below are 23 T cell receptor beta chains from a single sample sequenced in a study of shared clonotypes between healthy human individuals. TCRdb's table, derived via immunoSEQ multiplex PCR, lists solely in-frame clones and lacks some. The sample lists over 400,000 clones, approximately 94% occurring once. The sample comprised naive CD4+ T cells sorted from blood. Noted subset: CD45RA+ positively selected. Source of these receptors: a woman in her twenties or thirties in good health.

This clone has just one count. The rearrangement joins TRBV7-9 to TRBJ2-2, with TRBD1 matching 9 bases. Losses at the gene ends were 2 bases for V and 5 bases for J; bases not matched to a gene: 6. Germline V gives CDR1 SEHNR, CDR2 FQNEAQ (reference sequence). The CDR3 totals 16 residues. CDR3 amino acids: CASSLYHRGQTGELFF. CDR3 nucleotides: TGTGCCAGCAGCTTATATCACAGGGGGCAGACCGGGGAGCTGTTTTTT.

V usage is TRBV7-2 and J usage is TRBJ2-5; 7 bases align to TRBD1. Germline V gene sequence: CDR1 SGHTA, CDR2 FQGNSA. V was pared by 4 bases and J by 5 bases, with 10 bases of the junction left unmatched. CDR3 length: 15 amino acids. The CDR3 nucleotides read TGTGCCAGCAGCTCGACGACAGGGATAGGGGAGACCCAGTACTTC. It yields the protein CASSSTTGIGETQYF.

The rearrangement joins TRBV6-5 to TRBJ2-6, with unresolved D. CDR1 is MNHEY, CDR2 SVGAGI, per germline. This CDR3 has 15 amino acids. The V end lost 7 bases, the J end lost 5 bases, and 15 bases lay between the germline ends. As DNA, the CDR3 is TGTGCCAGCAAAGACCGAACTCTGAGGGCCAACGTCCTGACTTTC. Amino acids: CASKDRTLRANVLTF.

The chain couples TRBV19 to TRBJ2-1; tentatively, D is TRBD2 (5 bases). Germline lookup yields CDR1 LNHDA and CDR2 SQIVND (reference sequence). Trimming removed 2 bases from V and 8 bases from J, with 13 bases in between. This CDR3 region has 14 residues. The CDR3 loop reads CASSIQLGSDEQFF. The CDR3 DNA is TGTGCCAGTAGTATACAACTAGGATCAGATGAGCAGTTCTTC.

The J gene is TRBJ2-5, the V gene TRBV29-1, with 10 bases aligning to TRBD2. The V and J ends lost 2 bases and 0 bases, in that order; junction bases with no gene match: 9. CDR3 length: 17 residues. Germline loops: CDR1 SQVTM, CDR2 ANQGSEA. CDR3 loop: CSVELASGRVNQETQYF. CDR3 nucleotide sequence: TGCAGCGTTGAATTGGCTAGCGGGAGAGTCAACCAAGAGACCCAGTACTTC. The full variable domain, rest sourced from reference TRBV29-1 and TRBJ2-5, is SAVISQKPSRDICQRGTSLTIQCQVDSQVTMMFWYRQQPGQSLTLIATANQGSEATYESGFVIDKFPISRPNLTFSTLTVSNMSPEDSSIYLCSVELASGRVNQETQYFGPGTRLLVL.

The CDR3 reads CSVQQGAWTGISGYTF. In nucleotides, the CDR3 is TGCAGCGTCCAACAGGGGGCTTGGACAGGGATTTCTGGCTACACCTTC. The genes are TRBV29-1 and TRBJ1-2; 9 bases fit TRBD1. This CDR3 region has 16 residues. Losses at the gene ends were 6 bases for V and 7 bases for J; bases not matched to a gene: 18. The germline CDR1 and CDR2 sequences are SQVTM and ANQGSEA.

The chain couples TRBV28 to TRBJ1-2, with TRBD1 identical over 9 bases. The V gene's germline CDR1 is MDHEN and CDR2 SYDVKM. CDR3 size: 14 residues. The V and J ends lost 4 bases and 5 bases, in that order; junction bases with no gene match: 5. Here the CDR3 reads CASSSGDRVYGYTF. DNA of the CDR3: TGTGCCAGCAGTTCCGGGGACAGGGTTTATGGCTACACCTTC.

V usage is TRBV19 and J usage is TRBJ2-7; possibly TRBD2 for D (5 bases). Germline V lookup: CDR1 LNHDA, CDR2 SQIVND (reference sequence). V lost 0 bases and J 4 bases, leaving 13 bases between the germline ends. This CDR3 has 15 amino acids. CDR3 nucleotide sequence: TGTGCCAGTAGTATAGACCCCAACTCGGGATACGAGCAGTACTTC. Its translation: CASSIDPNSGYEQYF.

The rearrangement links TRBV7-6 to TRBJ2-2; D is possibly TRBD2 (6 bases). The germline gives CDR1 SGHVS, CDR2 FNYEAQ. This CDR3 is built from 16 residues. The ends were cut back, 5 bases at V and 5 bases at J, with 18 bases in the middle. As DNA, the CDR3 is TGTGCCAGCAGCCATACCGGGGGTGGAAAAACCGGGGAGCTGTTTTTT. It specifies CASSHTGGGKTGELFF.

The genes are TRBV4-1 and TRBJ1-1; no definite D call. This CDR3 has 13 residues. The V gene's germline CDR1 is MGHRA and CDR2 YSYEKL. Deletions cut 1 base from V and 6 bases from J, with 9 bases between. This chain's CDR3 is CASSQARSPEAFF. The DNA for the CDR3 is TGCGCCAGCAGCCAAGCCCGAAGCCCTGAAGCTTTCTTT.

V gene TRBV6-1 combines with J gene TRBJ2-7, with D perhaps TRBD2 (5 bases). The CDR3 is 13 residues long. V was shortened by 4 bases and J by 2 bases, with 9 bases between the two germline ends. The germline V gene encodes CDR1 MNHNS and CDR2 SASEGT. The DNA of the CDR3 is TGTGCCAGCAGTGGGGAGTCCCCCTACGAGCAGTACTTC. This encodes CASSGESPYEQYF.

The V gene is TRBV6-5, the J gene TRBJ2-1, with D possibly being TRBD1 or TRBD2 (5 bases each). V lost 6 bases and J lost 10, with 16 bases in between. Germline CDR1 MNHEY, CDR2 SVGAGI. The CDR3 is 13 residues long. The CDR3 DNA follows: TGTGCCAGCAGCTCCCGGGACCGGGACGAGCAGTTCTTC. It is translated as CASSSRDRDEQFF.

As to this clone: Within the sample, other DNA sequences also encode this same CDR3. The chain combines TRBV20-1 with TRBJ2-3, with D hard to call. CDR1 DFQATT and CDR2 SNEGSKA come from the germline V gene (reference sequence). V lost 6 bases to trimming and J lost 9 bases, with 13 bases between them. This CDR3 spans 11 amino acids. CDR3 coding DNA: TGCAGTGCCATAAGGGCGGACACGCAGTATTTT. It codes for CSAIRADTQYF.

CDR3: CASSVSGQGMQPQHF. CDR3 in DNA: TGCGCCAGCAGCGTCTCGGGACAGGGGATGCAGCCCCAGCATTTT. The rearrangement links TRBV5-1 to TRBJ1-5; 10 bases are shared with TRBD1. J was trimmed by 7 bases and V by 4 bases; bases with no gene match: 8. Germline V CDR1 and CDR2: SGHRS, YFSETQ. The CDR3 runs to 15 residues.

This sequence joins TRBV7-9 and TRBJ2-5, with 8 bases identical to TRBD1. CDR1 and CDR2 (germline): SEHNR, FQNEAQ (reference sequence). The CDR3 has 15 residues. Unmatched junction bases numbered 11, after V lost 7 bases and J lost 4 bases. CDR3 residues: CASMAGQGFGETQYF. CDR3 sequence (DNA): TGTGCCAGCATGGCCGGACAGGGTTTCGGAGAGACCCAGTACTTC.

The rearrangement links TRBV28 to TRBJ2-4, with a weak D call TRBD2 (7 bases). This CDR3 is 14 amino acids long. V was trimmed by 8 bases and J by 8 bases, leaving 19 bases between them. Germline V gene lookup returns CDR1 MDHEN and CDR2 SYDVKM. The CDR3 sequence is CASLEGGDGYIQYF. The CDR3 DNA sequence: TGTGCCAGCCTGGAAGGGGGGGACGGGTACATTCAGTACTTC.

V gene TRBV19 combines with J gene TRBJ1-2, with unresolved D. Trimming took off 0 bases at V and 8 bases at J, with 13 bases between the two ends. Germline CDR1 is LNHDA and CDR2 is SQIVND (reference sequence). This CDR3 spans 14 amino acids. CDR3 in DNA: TGTGCCAGTAGTATAGATGTCGCGGGGTTCGGCTACACCTTC. As protein: CASSIDVAGFGYTF.

This chain links TRBV29-1 with TRBJ2-1; 9 bases agree with TRBD2. Germline V gene data show CDR1 as SQVTM and CDR2 as ANQGSEA. The CDR3 runs to 14 residues. V shed 8 bases, J shed 3 bases, and the junction held 8 bases outside the gene matches. The CDR3 DNA follows: TGCAGCCTTCAGGGGCGGGAGGGCTACAATGAGCAGTTCTTC. Translating it yields CSLQGREGYNEQFF.

The rearrangement links TRBV5-1 to TRBJ2-5; 10 bases line up with TRBD2. This CDR3 comprises 15 residues. V shed 3 bases, J shed 5 bases, and the junction held 7 bases outside the gene matches. The germline V gene encodes CDR1 SGHRS and CDR2 YFSETQ. In DNA form, the CDR3 reads TGCGCCAGCAGCTGGACTAGCGGCCCGAGGGAGACCCAGTACTTC. Encoded protein: CASSWTSGPRETQYF.

The rearrangement uses TRBV15 and TRBJ1-3; D is unresolved. Germline V gives CDR1 LNHNV, CDR2 YYDKDF (reference sequence). The CDR3 loop spans 16 amino acids. The V end lost 1 base, the J end lost 0 bases, and 10 bases lay between the germline ends. The DNA for the CDR3 is TGTGCCACCAGCAGAGCTACGGCAAGCTCTGGAAACACCATATATTTT. The encoded protein is CATSRATASSGNTIYF. The entire variable domain, with the rest obtained from reference TRBV15 and TRBJ1-3, is as follows: DAMVIQNPRYQVTQFGKPVTLSCSQTLNHNVMYWYQQKSSQAPKLLFHYYDKDFNNEADTPDNFQSRRPNTSFCFLDIRSPGLGDTAMYLCATSRATASSGNTIYFGEGSWLTVV.

The chain joins TRBV19 to TRBJ1-4, with 9 bases identical to TRBD1. Germline values: CDR1 LNHDA, CDR2 SQIVND (reference sequence). The ends lost 3 bases at V and 7 bases at J; junction bases unmatched: 6. The CDR3 has 15 amino acids. The CDR3 coding sequence is TGTGCCAGTAGTATTCCGGGACAGGGCTCTGAAAAACTGTTTTTT. It is translated as CASSIPGQGSEKLFF.

The chain uses TRBV7-3 and TRBJ1-1; 9 nucleotides agree with TRBD1. V shed 6 bases and J 2 bases; nucleotides not matched to a gene: 7. Germline lookup yields CDR1 SGHTA and CDR2 FQGTGA. The CDR3 has 15 residues. The CDR3 nucleotides are TGTGCCAGCAGTCGCGGGGACAGGGCAAACACTGAAGCTTTCTTT. Protein sequence: CASSRGDRANTEAFF. Based on the CDR3 plus reference TRBV7-3 and TRBJ1-1, the full variable domain is GAGVSQTPSNKVTEKGKYVELRCDPISGHTALYWYRQSLGQGPEFLIYFQGTGAADDSGLPNDRFFAVRPEGSVSTLKIQRTERGDSAVYLCASSRGDRANTEAFFGQGTRLTVV.

The rearrangement joins TRBV11-3 to TRBJ2-5; the match to TRBD2 covers 9 bases. Germline CDR1 reads SGHNT; CDR2 reads YENEEA. V lost 4 bases and J lost 2; bases outside the gene matches: 2. This CDR3 spans 14 amino acids. Here the CDR3 DNA reads TGTGCCAGCAGCTCGCGGGAGGGGCAAGAGACCCAGTACTTC. Protein: CASSSREGQETQYF.